The rows below give T cell receptor beta chains drawn from one sample of a study of OX40 agonist ivuxolimab in advanced cancers. Clones were read by immunoSEQ multiplex PCR, and TCRdb kept only the in-frame ones, dropping some. The data show more than 40,000 clones, about 79% seen once. The sequencing used CD4+ or CD8+ T cells sorted from blood, collected in a trial of the OX40 agonist ivuxolimab. These receptor sequences come from an adult with an advanced solid tumor such as melanoma, head and neck, liver or kidney cancer. The CDR3 runs from the conserved cysteine through the conserved F or W. Each record gives: V gene, clone size, D gene, J gene, CDR3 DNA, CDR3 protein. The D gene is left open where the match is weak. Size tells how often a clone was seen (once, few, many) or the class of an expanded clone, and some rows leave it out.

v_gene: TRBV7-2
abundance: NA
d_gene: NA
j_gene: TRBJ1-1
CDR3nt: TGTGCCAGCAGCTTCTCAGGACTGAACACTGAAGCTTTCTTT
CDR3aa: CASSFSGLNTEAFF

v_gene: TRBV5-4
abundance: few
d_gene: NA
j_gene: TRBJ1-6
CDR3nt: TGTGCCAGCAGCTTGGCTGGAGACAGCTATTCACCCCTCCACTTT
CDR3aa: CASSLAGDSYSPLHF

v_gene: TRBV2
abundance: NA
d_gene: NA
j_gene: TRBJ2-2
CDR3nt: TGTGCCAGCAGTGGACAGTTAGTTCCCGGCACCGGGGAGCTGTTTTTT
CDR3aa: CASSGQLVPGTGELFF

v_gene: TRBV7-7
abundance: once
d_gene: NA
j_gene: TRBJ2-2
CDR3nt: TGTGCTAGCAGCTCTCTGGGGGCGGGGGCCACCCCGACCGGGGAGCTGTTTTTT
CDR3aa: CASSSLGAGATPTGELFF

v_gene: TRBV5-1
abundance: NA
d_gene: TRBD1
j_gene: TRBJ2-7
CDR3nt: TGCGCCAGCAGACCATCACAGGGGGCCACTCTGTACGAGCAGTACTTC
CDR3aa: CASRPSQGATLYEQYF

v_gene: TRBV4-2
abundance: NA
d_gene: TRBD1
j_gene: TRBJ1-4
CDR3nt: TGTGCCAGCAGCCGGACAGGGGCCGGTGAAAAACTGTTTTTT
CDR3aa: CASSRTGAGEKLFF

v_gene: TRBV7-2
abundance: NA
d_gene: TRBD2
j_gene: TRBJ2-1
CDR3nt: TGTGCCAGCAGCTCTCTGCTAGCGGGGATCCTTAATGAGCAGTTCTTC
CDR3aa: CASSSLLAGILNEQFF

v_gene: TRBV19
abundance: NA
d_gene: NA
j_gene: TRBJ2-2
CDR3nt: TGTGCCAGTAGGCAAGTGGAGCGGGACACCGGGGAGCTGTTTTTT
CDR3aa: CASRQVERDTGELFF

v_gene: TRBV6-1
abundance: once
d_gene: NA
j_gene: TRBJ2-6
CDR3nt: TGTGCCAGCAGCGAAAATCGGGACACTGGGGCCAACGTCCTGACTTTC
CDR3aa: CASSENRDTGANVLTF

v_gene: TRBV30
abundance: NA
d_gene: TRBD1
j_gene: TRBJ2-1
CDR3nt: TGTGCCTGGAGCCCCGGACAGGGGGCGGGTGAGCAGTTCTTC
CDR3aa: CAWSPGQGAGEQFF